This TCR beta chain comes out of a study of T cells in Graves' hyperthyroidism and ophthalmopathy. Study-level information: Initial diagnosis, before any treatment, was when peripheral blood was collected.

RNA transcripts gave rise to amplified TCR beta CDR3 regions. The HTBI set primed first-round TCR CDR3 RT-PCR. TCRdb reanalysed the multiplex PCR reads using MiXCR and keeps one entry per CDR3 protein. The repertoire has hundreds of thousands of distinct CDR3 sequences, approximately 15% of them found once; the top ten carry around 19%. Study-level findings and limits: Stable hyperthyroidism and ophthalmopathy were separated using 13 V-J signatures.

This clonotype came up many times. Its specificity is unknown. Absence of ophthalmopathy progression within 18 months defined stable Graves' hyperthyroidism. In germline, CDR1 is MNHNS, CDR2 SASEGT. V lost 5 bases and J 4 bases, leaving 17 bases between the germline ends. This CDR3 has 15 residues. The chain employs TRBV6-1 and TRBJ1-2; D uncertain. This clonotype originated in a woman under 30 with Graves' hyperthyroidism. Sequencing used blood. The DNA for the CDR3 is TGTGCCAGCAGTCCTGGTCGTGGAGGCGGCTATGGCTACACCTTC. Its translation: CASSPGRGGGYGYTF.